This entry concerns a single T cell receptor (beta chain). The antigen remains undetermined. The PCR employed 60 Vbeta primers together with 13 Jbeta primers. Sequencing used immunoSEQ multiplex PCR; TCRdb keeps in-frame clones, though not all of them. Here the sample table reports roughly 220,000 clones. The CDR3 totals 12 residues. Per the germline V gene, CDR1 is KGHSY and CDR2 is FQNENV. The V gene lost 1 base and the J gene lost 9 bases, with 7 bases spanning the gap. These data are taken from a study of cytomegalovirus exposure and HLA in healthy donors. Study-wide findings and caveats: Based on reports, TCR beta sequences accurately predicted HLA-A and HLA-B alleles for most subjects. Owing to their indistinguishability, certain V segments, notably TRBV6-2 and TRBV6-3, were excluded.

This TCR derives from a girl aged 2 to 9 in good health and CMV-seropositive. The chain links TRBV16 to TRBJ1-5, with D perhaps matching TRBD1 (5 bases). Sample: PBMCs. CDR3 nucleotides: TGTGCCAGCAGCCAATACCAGGGGCCCCAGCATTTT. It encodes CASSQYQGPQHF.